This T cell receptor (beta chain) was obtained from a study of memory CD4+ T cells and cytomegalovirus serostatus. Findings and caveats of the study: About 40% of the roughly 160 known CMV-associated TCRbeta sequences appeared in CD4+ memory.

The sort gate was single viable CD3+CD4+CD8-CD45RO+ cells for memory CD4+ T cells. The table came from immunoSEQ multiplex PCR; TCRdb's copy has only in-frame clones and leaves some out. The data show 50,000 or so clones, approximately 80% seen once. As concerns this clone: Its specificity is unknown. Mismatch with germline at one junction end may stem from a read error.

The sequencing input was memory CD4+ T cells from blood. This TCR was recovered from an adult in good health and CMV-seropositive.

The CDR3 DNA is TGTGCCAGCAGCCCCTTACTAGGCCCATATACCTCCCACGAGCAGTACTTC. It translates to CASSPLLGPYTSHEQYF. V and J are TRBV11-3 and TRBJ2-7; tentative D call: TRBD2 (5 bases). The germline V gene has CDR1 SGHNT and CDR2 YENEEA. There are 17 residues in the CDR3.